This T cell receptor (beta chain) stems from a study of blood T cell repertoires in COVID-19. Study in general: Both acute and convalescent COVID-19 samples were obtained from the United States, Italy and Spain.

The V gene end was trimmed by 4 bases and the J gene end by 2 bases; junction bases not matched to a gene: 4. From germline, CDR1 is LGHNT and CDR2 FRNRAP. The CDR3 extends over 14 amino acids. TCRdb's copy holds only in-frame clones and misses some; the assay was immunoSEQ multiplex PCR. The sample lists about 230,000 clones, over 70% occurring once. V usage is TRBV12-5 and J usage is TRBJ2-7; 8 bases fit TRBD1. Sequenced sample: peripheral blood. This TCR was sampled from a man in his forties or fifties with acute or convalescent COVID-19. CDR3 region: CASGWTGKPYEQYF. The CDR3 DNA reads TGTGCTAGTGGTTGGACAGGGAAACCCTACGAGCAGTACTTC.